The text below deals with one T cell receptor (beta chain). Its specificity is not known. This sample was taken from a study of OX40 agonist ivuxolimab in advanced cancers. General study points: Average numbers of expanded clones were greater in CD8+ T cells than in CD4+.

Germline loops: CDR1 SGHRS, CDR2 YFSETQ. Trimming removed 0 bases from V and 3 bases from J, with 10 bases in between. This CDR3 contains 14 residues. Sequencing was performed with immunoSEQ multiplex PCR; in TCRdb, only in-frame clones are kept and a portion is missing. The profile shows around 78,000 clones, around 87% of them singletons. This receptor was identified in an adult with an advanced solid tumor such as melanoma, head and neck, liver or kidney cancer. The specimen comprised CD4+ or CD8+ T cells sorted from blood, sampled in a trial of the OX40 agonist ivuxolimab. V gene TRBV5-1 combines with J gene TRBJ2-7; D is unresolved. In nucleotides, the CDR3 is TGCGCCAGCAGCTTGGAAGCAGAAATCTACGAGCAGTACTTC. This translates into CASSLEAEIYEQYF. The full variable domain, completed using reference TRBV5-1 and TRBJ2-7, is KAGVTQTPRYLIKTRGQQVTLSCSPISGHRSVSWYQQTPGQGLQFLFEYFSETQRNKGNFPGRFSGRQFSNSRSEMNVSTLELGDSALYLCASSLEAEIYEQYFGPGTRLTVT.